What follows describes a single T cell receptor (beta chain). Seattle-derived patients entered the study during active infection and were followed longitudinally. The record originates from a study of blood T cell repertoires in COVID-19. After removal of 2 bases from V and 10 bases from J, the junction contained 6 bases not matched to a gene. The CDR3 extends over 15 amino acids. The germline V gene encodes CDR1 SGHTA and CDR2 FQGNSA. Authors' data handling: Counts of nucleated cells, estimated from reference gene primer amplification, were obtained. Profiled with immunoSEQ multiplex PCR; TCRdb holds only in-frame clones, not every one. For V, J and clone size, that table is used; D and trimming come from the DNA. The data hold about 73,000 clones, with about 74% observed a single time.

Sequencing used peripheral blood. This chain joins TRBV7-2 and TRBJ1-6; 9 nucleotides match TRBD1. The source is a man between 65 and 85 years old with COVID-19, enrolled during active disease. The CDR3 nucleotides read TGTGCCAGCAGCTTACAGGACAGGGGTTACTCACCCCTCCACTTT. It is translated as CASSLQDRGYSPLHF.